A single T cell receptor (beta chain) is shown here with its context. Its specificity is not known. The sample belongs to a study of shared clonotypes between healthy human individuals. Template for every sorted-subset replicate PCR totaled 150 to 250 ng DNA, some 30,000 T cell genomes. The repertoire was sequenced with immunoSEQ multiplex PCR; TCRdb's copy has only in-frame clones and lacks some. In the table there are around 580,000 clones, 95% to 98% of which are singletons. General observations from the study: Larger estimated richness was generally seen in naive subsets than in memory subsets.

Positively selected for CCR7, the CD45RO-negative cells used as naive CD8 cells excluded terminally differentiated effector memory CD45RA+ cells. Trimming cost V 5 bases and J 6 bases, with 11 bases left between them. CDR1 and CDR2 (germline): SGHVS, FNYEAQ. The CDR3 covers 12 residues. This receptor was obtained from a young man in good health. The V and J genes are TRBV7-6 and TRBJ2-7; no reliable D call. The specimen was naive CD8+ T cells sorted from blood. The CDR3 DNA reads TGTGCCAGCAGCGCCGGTTTTATCGAGCAGTACTTC. It encodes CASSAGFIEQYF.